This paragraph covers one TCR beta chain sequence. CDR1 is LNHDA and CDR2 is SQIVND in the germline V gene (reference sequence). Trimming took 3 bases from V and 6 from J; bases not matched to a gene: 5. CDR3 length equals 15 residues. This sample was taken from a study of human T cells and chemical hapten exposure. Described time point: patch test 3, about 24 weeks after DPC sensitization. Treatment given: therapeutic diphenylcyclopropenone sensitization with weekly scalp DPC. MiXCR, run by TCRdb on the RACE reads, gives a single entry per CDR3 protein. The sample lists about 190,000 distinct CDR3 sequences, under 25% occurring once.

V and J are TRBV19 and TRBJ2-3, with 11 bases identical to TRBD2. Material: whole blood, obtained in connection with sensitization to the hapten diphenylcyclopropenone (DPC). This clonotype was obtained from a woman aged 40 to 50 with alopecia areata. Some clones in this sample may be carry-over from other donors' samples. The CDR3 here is CASSMFTSGSDTQYF. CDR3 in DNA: TGTGCCAGTAGTATGTTCACTAGCGGGAGCGATACGCAGTATTTT.